This is a list of T cell receptor beta chains from one sample in a study of blood T cells in healthy people across ages. A single record per CDR3 protein comes from TCRdb applying MiXCR to the 5' RACE reads. Here the sample spans some 900,000 distinct CDR3 sequences, about 48% being singletons. Source material: blood. The receptors stem from a man aged 25-45 years in good health. Each CDR3 is given with its conserved first and last residue. The D gene is left open where the match is weak. Part of the rows lack a size; the others show once, few, many or a class for expanded clones.

>.|TRBJ2-7|.|TRBV20-1
CSARDEQHYEQYF
TGCAGTGCTAGAGATGAACAGCACTACGAGCAGTACTTC
>once|TRBJ1-2|.|TRBV15
CATSTKTGKANYGYTF
TGTGCCACCAGCACCAAGACTGGTAAAGCTAACTATGGCTACACCTTC
>.|TRBJ1-6|.|TRBV10-3
CAIRSSDNSPLHF
TGTGCCATCAGGTCCAGCGATAATTCACCCCTCCACTTT
>few|TRBJ1-1|.|TRBV27
CASSLTGYTEAFF
TGTGCCAGCAGTTTAACGGGCTACACTGAAGCTTTCTTT
>.|TRBJ2-4|.|TRBV7-9
CASSPGLRREQYF
TGTGCCAGCAGCCCAGGACTCCGGAGGGAGCAGTACTTC
>few|TRBJ2-3|TRBD2|TRBV20-1
CSAREGTTNTDTQYF
TGCAGTGCTAGAGAGGGGACTACCAACACAGATACGCAGTATTTT
>.|TRBJ1-2|TRBD1|TRBV27
CASSLSPGQNYGYTF
TGTGCCAGCAGTTTATCCCCGGGACAGAACTATGGCTACACCTTC
>many|TRBJ2-7|.|TRBV27
CASSFMAGSRHEQYF
TGTGCCAGCAGTTTTATGGCAGGCAGTCGTCACGAGCAGTACTTC
>.|TRBJ2-2|TRBD1|TRBV10-3
CAIGTGDTGELFF
TGTGCCATCGGGACAGGGGACACCGGGGAGCTGTTTTTT
>few|TRBJ1-5|TRBD1|TRBV4-3
CASSQDRYANQPQHF
TGCGCCAGCAGCCAGGACAGGTACGCCAATCAGCCCCAGCATTTT
>few|TRBJ2-7|.|TRBV12-3/TRBV12-4
CASSWDNGSGSYEQYF
TGTGCCAGCAGTTGGGATAATGGCTCTGGGTCCTACGAGCAGTACTTC
>.|TRBJ2-7|TRBD1|TRBV20-1
CSAGSGTGQREQYF
TGCAGTGCCGGTTCCGGGACAGGGCAACGGGAGCAGTACTTC
>.|TRBJ2-7|.|TRBV27
CASSLESVRATYEQYF
TGTGCCAGCAGTTTAGAGTCCGTACGGGCGACCTACGAGCAGTACTTC
>.|TRBJ2-2|.|TRBV20-1
CSARSLTDNTGELFF
TGCAGTGCAAGGAGCTTGACAGACAACACCGGGGAGCTGTTTTTT
>.|TRBJ1-4|TRBD1|TRBV7-9
CASRGTGANEKLFF
TGTGCCAGCAGGGGGACAGGAGCTAATGAAAAACTGTTTTTT
>few|TRBJ1-2|.|TRBV28
CASGSRVPYGYTF
TGTGCCAGCGGGTCCAGGGTACCCTATGGCTACACCTTC
>.|TRBJ2-3|TRBD1|TRBV6-5
CASYTGGTGGDDTQYF
TGTGCCAGCTACACCGGAGGGACAGGGGGGGACGATACGCAGTATTTT
>.|TRBJ1-6|.|TRBV7-2
CASSYRDGDNSPLHF
TGTGCCAGCAGCTACCGAGACGGGGATAATTCACCCCTCCACTTT
>.|TRBJ2-7|.|TRBV3-1
CAGSERAYEQYF
TGTGCCGGCAGCGAGCGGGCCTACGAGCAGTACTTC
>few|TRBJ1-1|.|TRBV29-1
CSAWTDEDTEAFF
TGCAGCGCCTGGACAGACGAGGACACTGAAGCTTTCTTT
>.|TRBJ2-7|TRBD1|TRBV20-1
CSAPGQRYEQYF
TGCAGTGCGCCGGGACAGAGATACGAGCAGTACTTC
>few|TRBJ2-1|TRBD1|TRBV14
CASSSSAPGQLYNEQFF
TGTGCCAGCAGCTCCAGCGCCCCGGGACAGCTCTACAATGAGCAGTTCTTC
>.|TRBJ2-1|TRBD1|TRBV28
CASSLLGQGTNEQFF
TGTGCCAGCAGTTTACTAGGACAGGGGACTAATGAGCAGTTCTTC
>once|TRBJ1-4|.|TRBV15
CATSRGLGEGEKLFF
TGTGCCACCAGCAGAGGATTAGGGGAGGGTGAAAAACTGTTTTTT
>.|TRBJ2-5|.|TRBV2
CASSDWRGQETQYF
TGTGCCAGCAGTGATTGGCGGGGACAAGAGACCCAGTACTTC
>.|TRBJ1-5|TRBD1|TRBV20-1
CSALRPHRGSNQPQHF
TGCAGTGCGCTCCGACCACACAGGGGTAGCAATCAGCCCCAGCATTTT
>.|TRBJ1-2|TRBD1|TRBV3-1
CASSQMTGDYGYTF
TGTGCCAGCAGCCAGATGACAGGGGACTATGGCTACACCTTC
>.|TRBJ2-7|TRBD2|TRBV3-1
CASSHDGTSVEQYF
TGTGCCAGCAGCCACGACGGGACTAGCGTCGAGCAGTACTTC
>.|TRBJ1-6|.|TRBV18
CASSQPGTRGSPLHF
TGTGCCAGCTCACAACCCGGGACGCGGGGATCACCCCTCCACTTT
>.|TRBJ1-1|.|TRBV11-3
CASSPTALEAFF
TGTGCCAGCAGCCCGACAGCCCTTGAAGCTTTCTTT
>.|TRBJ1-6|.|TRBV6-5
CASRPVRDSPLHF
TGTGCCAGCAGACCCGTCCGGGATTCACCCCTCCACTTT
>.|TRBJ2-4|.|TRBV7-3
CASRQGGSVDEQYF
TGTGCCAGCAGACAGGGCGGGAGCGTTGATGAGCAGTACTTC
>once|TRBJ2-7|TRBD1|TRBV2
CASSIPGQGYFVSYEQYF
TGTGCCAGCAGTATCCCGGGACAGGGGTATTTTGTCTCCTACGAGCAGTACTTC
>.|TRBJ2-7|TRBD1|TRBV6-5
CANSYSETGEQYF
TGTGCCAACAGTTACTCCGAGACAGGGGAGCAGTACTTC
>few|TRBJ2-7|TRBD2|TRBV6-2/TRBV6-3
CASRLTSGGTYEQYF
TGTGCCAGCCGTCTCACTAGCGGGGGGACCTACGAGCAGTACTTC
>few|TRBJ2-1|.|TRBV12-3/TRBV12-4
CASSPSVEQFF
TGTGCCAGCAGTCCCTCTGTAGAGCAGTTCTTC
>many|TRBJ1-2|.|TRBV20-1
CSARSRGTVWYGYTF
TGCAGTGCTAGATCCAGGGGCACAGTATGGTATGGCTACACCTTC
>.|TRBJ1-6|TRBD1|TRBV20-1
CSARDRQGDSPLHF
TGCAGTGCTAGAGATAGACAGGGAGATTCACCCCTCCACTTT